The clone carrying this T cell receptor beta chain was observed many times. Its antigen remains unknown. These data come from a study of Graves' ophthalmopathy and Graves' hyperthyroidism. For the study at large: Being free of ophthalmopathy for 18 months of follow-up defined stable hyperthyroidism. Study conclusions and caveats: With about 87% sensitivity and approximately 80% specificity, a 13-signature model separated ophthalmopathy from stable hyperthyroidism.

Amplified material comprised TCR beta CDR3 regions derived from RNA transcripts. First-round RT-PCR relied on HTBI primers, and a second-round multiplex PCR came next. TCRdb ran MiXCR on the multiplex PCR reads and lists one entry per CDR3 protein. The sample shows 560,000 or so distinct CDR3 sequences, 39% of them seen only once. The CDR3 loop spans 17 amino acids. Germline assignment: CDR1 SEHNR and CDR2 FQNEAQ (reference sequence). Trimming left V 5 bases short and J 2 bases short, with 22 bases between. This chain uses TRBV7-9 with TRBJ2-7, with D possibly TRBD2 on 6 matching bases. The sequence was obtained from an adult man with Graves' hyperthyroidism. The sequenced sample was peripheral blood or thyroid tissue (not recorded which). The CDR3 DNA follows: TGTGCCAGCAGCCCACCATTAGGGCGGGATTCCCCCTACGAGCAGTACTTC. This translates into CASSPPLGRDSPYEQYF.